This is a list of T cell receptor beta chains from one sample in a study of blood T cell dynamics during melanoma immunotherapy. Only in-frame clones appear in the TCRdb table, and some are missing; sequencing was by immunoSEQ multiplex PCR. The repertoire holds roughly 14,000 clones, with about nine tenths as singletons. Sequenced here: blood, sampled from a patient treated with checkpoint blockade. All receptors derive from a human donor with melanoma. Each CDR3 is given with its conserved first and last residue. The D gene is left open where the match is weak. Clone size is not always given. Where it is, it says once, few, many or a class for expanded clones.

D,V,length,J,size,CDR3,DNA
.,TRBV7-2,14,TRBJ1-1,.,CASSRGREGTEAFF,TGTGCCAGCAGCCGGGGTAGGGAAGGCACTGAAGCTTTCTTT
.,TRBV19,14,TRBJ2-4,.,CASSRIEGPNIQYF,TGTGCCAGTAGTCGGATAGAAGGTCCAAACATTCAGTACTTC
TRBD2,TRBV7-2,18,TRBJ2-2,.,CASSSSGGAGAVTGELFF,TGTGCCAGCAGCTCTAGCGGGGGGGCGGGAGCAGTAACCGGGGAGCTGTTTTTT
TRBD1,TRBV29-1,13,TRBJ1-2,.,CSVEEDRDHGYTF,TGCAGCGTTGAAGAGGACAGGGACCATGGCTACACCTTC
.,TRBV6-5,13,TRBJ1-1,once,CASSYSKNTEAFF,TGTGCCAGCAGTTACTCGAAAAACACTGAAGCTTTCTTT
.,TRBV7-2,15,TRBJ2-3,.,CASTSGWRSTDTQYF,TGTGCCAGCACCTCAGGGTGGAGAAGCACAGATACGCAGTATTTT
.,TRBV5-6,15,TRBJ2-5,.,CASSPRLGIQETQYF,TGTGCCAGCAGCCCCCGACTAGGTATACAAGAGACCCAGTACTTC
.,TRBV10-3,14,TRBJ1-1,.,CAISERGGDTEAFF,TGTGCCATCAGTGAACGGGGCGGGGACACTGAAGCTTTCTTT
.,TRBV7-2,15,TRBJ1-1,.,CASSSRGGGATEAFF,TGTGCCAGCAGCTCGAGGGGGGGCGGCGCCACTGAAGCTTTCTTT
.,TRBV18,16,TRBJ2-2,once,CASSLFSGENTGELFF,TGTGCCAGCTCACTATTTTCCGGGGAAAACACCGGGGAGCTGTTTTTT
TRBD2,TRBV9,16,TRBJ2-1,.,CASSSRLAGTYNEQFF,TGTGCCAGCAGCTCCAGACTAGCGGGGACGTACAATGAGCAGTTCTTC
.,TRBV7-2,15,TRBJ2-3,.,CASSRTGTSTDTQYF,TGTGCCAGCAGCCGCACCGGGACAAGCACAGATACGCAGTATTTT
.,TRBV2,15,TRBJ2-7,.,CASSPGGSRAGEQYF,TGTGCCAGCAGTCCTGGGGGTTCAAGAGCGGGCGAGCAGTACTTC
.,TRBV30,13,TRBJ1-2,.,CAWSDQGRDGYTF,TGTGCCTGGAGTGACCAGGGGCGCGATGGCTACACCTTC
.,TRBV7-2,13,TRBJ1-5,.,CASSSFRNQPQHF,TGTGCCAGCAGCTCCTTTAGGAATCAGCCCCAGCATTTT
.,TRBV5-4,15,TRBJ1-1,.,CASSVPGNMNTEAFF,TGTGCCAGCAGCGTCCCGGGGAATATGAACACTGAAGCTTTCTTT
TRBD1,TRBV19,15,TRBJ1-6,few,CASSVTGGEDSPLHF,TGTGCCAGTAGTGTGACAGGGGGCGAGGATTCACCCCTCCACTTT
TRBD1,TRBV9,16,TRBJ2-2,.,CASSPHRQGDAGELFF,TGTGCCAGCAGCCCTCACCGACAGGGCGATGCCGGGGAGCTGTTTTTT
.,TRBV6-4,15,TRBJ1-2,medium-sized,CASSDTPQALGGYTF,TGTGCCAGCAGTGACACGCCTCAGGCTCTTGGCGGCTACACCTTC
.,TRBV7-2,13,TRBJ2-7,.,CASSPLPQLEQYF,TGTGCCAGCAGCCCTCTCCCCCAACTCGAGCAGTACTTC
.,TRBV6-1,15,TRBJ1-2,.,CASSEELNVNYGYTF,TGTGCCAGCAGTGAAGAATTGAACGTGAACTATGGCTACACCTTC
TRBD1,TRBV6-5,14,TRBJ1-2,once,CASSTQGADYGYTF,TGTGCCAGCAGTACTCAGGGGGCCGACTATGGCTACACCTTC
.,TRBV2,14,TRBJ1-1,.,CASIRQAMNTEAFF,TGTGCCAGCATCCGACAGGCGATGAACACTGAAGCTTTCTTT
TRBD2,TRBV7-2,15,TRBJ2-1,.,CASSRSGGTSNEQFF,TGTGCCAGCAGCCGTAGCGGGGGGACCTCCAATGAGCAGTTCTTC
.,TRBV14,19,TRBJ2-1,.,CASSLVHRAWRSTSYEQFF,TGTGCCAGCAGCCTCGTCCATAGGGCCTGGAGATCCACTAGCTATGAGCAGTTCTTC
TRBD2,TRBV5-1,16,TRBJ2-5,.,CASSGGTGGYQETQYF,TGCGCCAGCAGCGGCGGGACCGGGGGGTACCAAGAGACCCAGTACTTC
TRBD1,TRBV4-3,18,TRBJ1-2,once,CASSQDQGVGLSNYGYTF,TGCGCCAGCAGCCAAGATCAGGGGGTAGGGTTGAGTAACTATGGCTACACCTTC
TRBD1,TRBV19,13,TRBJ1-5,.,CASSSGTGEPQHF,TGTGCCAGTAGTTCCGGGACAGGGGAACCCCAGCATTTT
.,TRBV5-6,13,TRBJ1-1,.,CASSTGGYTEAFF,TGTGCCAGCTCTACGGGGGGCTACACTGAAGCTTTCTTT
TRBD2,TRBV6-1,15,TRBJ2-2,.,CASCGGGLNTGELFF,TGTGCCAGCTGTGGGGGGGGTTTGAACACCGGGGAGCTGTTTTTT
.,TRBV7-2,16,TRBJ1-2,.,CASSANWDTNSYGYTF,TGTGCCAGCAGCGCCAACTGGGACACCAACTCCTATGGCTACACCTTC
.,TRBV5-1,17,TRBJ2-7,.,CASSRGQPGPSSYEQYF,TGCGCCAGCAGCCGTGGACAGCCCGGCCCCTCCTCCTACGAGCAGTACTTC
.,TRBV25-1,14,TRBJ2-5,.,CASRDGRGGETQYF,TGTGCCAGCAGGGATGGGCGGGGTGGAGAGACCCAGTACTTC
.,TRBV4-1,14,TRBJ2-5,.,CASSRGEPQETQYF,TGCGCCAGCAGCCGAGGGGAACCACAAGAGACCCAGTACTTC
.,TRBV2,13,TRBJ1-2,.,CASSEGQSYGYTF,TGTGCCAGCAGTGAAGGGCAGTCCTATGGCTACACCTTC
.,TRBV6-1,14,TRBJ1-2,.,CASSERAGYYGYTF,TGTGCCAGCAGTGAAAGGGCAGGATACTATGGCTACACCTTC
.,TRBV25-1,13,TRBJ1-2,.,CASSLAPSSGYTF,TGTGCCAGCAGCTTGGCCCCATCCTCTGGCTACACCTTC
TRBD1,TRBV5-6,16,TRBJ1-2,.,CASSLEDRVSNYGYTF,TGTGCCAGCAGCTTGGAGGACAGGGTCTCCAACTATGGCTACACCTTC
.,TRBV5-4,11,TRBJ2-5,.,CASSFDRTQYF,TGTGCCAGCAGCTTTGATCGTACCCAGTACTTC
.,TRBV7-2,14,TRBJ2-1,.,CASSPTAIHNEQFF,TGTGCCAGCAGCCCGACAGCGATTCACAATGAGCAGTTCTTC
.,TRBV7-9,16,TRBJ2-1,.,CASSPGLFSSYNEQFF,TGTGCCAGCAGCCCCGGACTGTTCAGCTCCTACAATGAGCAGTTCTTC
TRBD1,TRBV7-2,14,TRBJ1-5,.,CASSLGTGYQPQHF,TGTGCCAGCAGCTTAGGGACAGGGTATCAGCCCCAGCATTTT
.,TRBV9,15,TRBJ1-1,.,CASSVGLGMNTEAFF,TGTGCCAGCAGCGTAGGGCTGGGTATGAACACTGAAGCTTTCTTT
.,TRBV9,15,TRBJ2-3,.,CASSRQSSYTDTQYF,TGTGCCAGCAGTCGTCAGTCATCTTACACAGATACGCAGTATTTT
.,TRBV5-4,14,TRBJ2-5,.,CASSPRDIQETQYF,TGTGCCAGCAGCCCCCGGGACATACAAGAGACCCAGTACTTC
TRBD2,TRBV2,15,TRBJ2-3,.,CASSEQGLASDTQYF,TGTGCCAGCAGTGAACAGGGACTAGCATCAGATACGCAGTATTTT
.,TRBV7-8,14,TRBJ2-1,.,CASSLDINSSEQFF,TGTGCCAGCAGCTTAGATATAAACAGTAGTGAGCAGTTCTTC
.,TRBV6-1,16,TRBJ1-1,.,CASSEAHGLLNTEAFF,TGTGCCAGCAGTGAAGCGCACGGACTGTTGAACACTGAAGCTTTCTTT
.,TRBV5-6,15,TRBJ2-3,.,CASSLRQDLTDTQYF,TGTGCCAGCAGCTTACGACAGGACCTCACAGATACGCAGTATTTT
TRBD2,TRBV5-5,17,TRBJ2-1,.,CASSLAAMSGALDEQFF,TGTGCCAGCAGCTTGGCCGCCATGAGCGGGGCCTTGGATGAGCAGTTCTTC
TRBD2,TRBV5-6,15,TRBJ2-3,.,CASSRSGLALDTQYF,TGTGCCAGCAGCCGGTCGGGACTAGCATTAGATACGCAGTATTTT
.,TRBV25-1,12,TRBJ1-2,few,CASSQPGYGYTF,TGTGCCAGCAGCCAACCCGGCTATGGCTACACCTTC
TRBD1,TRBV5-5,17,TRBJ1-6,.,CASSSDDRGVYNSPLHF,TGTGCCAGCAGCTCGGATGACAGGGGCGTCTATAATTCACCCCTCCACTTT
.,TRBV4-1,15,TRBJ2-5,once,CASSQAGISQETQYF,TGCGCCAGCAGCCAAGCCGGGATAAGCCAAGAGACCCAGTACTTC
.,TRBV4-3,14,TRBJ1-2,.,CASSQEWGARGYTF,TGCGCCAGCAGCCAAGAGTGGGGGGCCCGTGGCTACACCTTC
.,TRBV5-4,15,TRBJ2-1,.,CASSPGGGFTYEQFF,TGTGCCAGCAGCCCCGGTGGGGGGTTTACATATGAGCAGTTCTTC
TRBD1,TRBV2,14,TRBJ2-1,.,CASSRQGGGVEQFF,TGTGCCAGCAGCCGACAGGGGGGTGGTGTAGAGCAGTTCTTC
TRBD2,TRBV7-2,14,TRBJ2-3,.,CASSVAGRGDTQYF,TGTGCCAGCAGCGTAGCGGGGAGGGGAGATACGCAGTATTTT
TRBD1,TRBV18,14,TRBJ1-3,.,CASSPDRVGNTIYF,TGTGCCAGCTCCCCTGACAGGGTTGGAAACACCATATATTTT